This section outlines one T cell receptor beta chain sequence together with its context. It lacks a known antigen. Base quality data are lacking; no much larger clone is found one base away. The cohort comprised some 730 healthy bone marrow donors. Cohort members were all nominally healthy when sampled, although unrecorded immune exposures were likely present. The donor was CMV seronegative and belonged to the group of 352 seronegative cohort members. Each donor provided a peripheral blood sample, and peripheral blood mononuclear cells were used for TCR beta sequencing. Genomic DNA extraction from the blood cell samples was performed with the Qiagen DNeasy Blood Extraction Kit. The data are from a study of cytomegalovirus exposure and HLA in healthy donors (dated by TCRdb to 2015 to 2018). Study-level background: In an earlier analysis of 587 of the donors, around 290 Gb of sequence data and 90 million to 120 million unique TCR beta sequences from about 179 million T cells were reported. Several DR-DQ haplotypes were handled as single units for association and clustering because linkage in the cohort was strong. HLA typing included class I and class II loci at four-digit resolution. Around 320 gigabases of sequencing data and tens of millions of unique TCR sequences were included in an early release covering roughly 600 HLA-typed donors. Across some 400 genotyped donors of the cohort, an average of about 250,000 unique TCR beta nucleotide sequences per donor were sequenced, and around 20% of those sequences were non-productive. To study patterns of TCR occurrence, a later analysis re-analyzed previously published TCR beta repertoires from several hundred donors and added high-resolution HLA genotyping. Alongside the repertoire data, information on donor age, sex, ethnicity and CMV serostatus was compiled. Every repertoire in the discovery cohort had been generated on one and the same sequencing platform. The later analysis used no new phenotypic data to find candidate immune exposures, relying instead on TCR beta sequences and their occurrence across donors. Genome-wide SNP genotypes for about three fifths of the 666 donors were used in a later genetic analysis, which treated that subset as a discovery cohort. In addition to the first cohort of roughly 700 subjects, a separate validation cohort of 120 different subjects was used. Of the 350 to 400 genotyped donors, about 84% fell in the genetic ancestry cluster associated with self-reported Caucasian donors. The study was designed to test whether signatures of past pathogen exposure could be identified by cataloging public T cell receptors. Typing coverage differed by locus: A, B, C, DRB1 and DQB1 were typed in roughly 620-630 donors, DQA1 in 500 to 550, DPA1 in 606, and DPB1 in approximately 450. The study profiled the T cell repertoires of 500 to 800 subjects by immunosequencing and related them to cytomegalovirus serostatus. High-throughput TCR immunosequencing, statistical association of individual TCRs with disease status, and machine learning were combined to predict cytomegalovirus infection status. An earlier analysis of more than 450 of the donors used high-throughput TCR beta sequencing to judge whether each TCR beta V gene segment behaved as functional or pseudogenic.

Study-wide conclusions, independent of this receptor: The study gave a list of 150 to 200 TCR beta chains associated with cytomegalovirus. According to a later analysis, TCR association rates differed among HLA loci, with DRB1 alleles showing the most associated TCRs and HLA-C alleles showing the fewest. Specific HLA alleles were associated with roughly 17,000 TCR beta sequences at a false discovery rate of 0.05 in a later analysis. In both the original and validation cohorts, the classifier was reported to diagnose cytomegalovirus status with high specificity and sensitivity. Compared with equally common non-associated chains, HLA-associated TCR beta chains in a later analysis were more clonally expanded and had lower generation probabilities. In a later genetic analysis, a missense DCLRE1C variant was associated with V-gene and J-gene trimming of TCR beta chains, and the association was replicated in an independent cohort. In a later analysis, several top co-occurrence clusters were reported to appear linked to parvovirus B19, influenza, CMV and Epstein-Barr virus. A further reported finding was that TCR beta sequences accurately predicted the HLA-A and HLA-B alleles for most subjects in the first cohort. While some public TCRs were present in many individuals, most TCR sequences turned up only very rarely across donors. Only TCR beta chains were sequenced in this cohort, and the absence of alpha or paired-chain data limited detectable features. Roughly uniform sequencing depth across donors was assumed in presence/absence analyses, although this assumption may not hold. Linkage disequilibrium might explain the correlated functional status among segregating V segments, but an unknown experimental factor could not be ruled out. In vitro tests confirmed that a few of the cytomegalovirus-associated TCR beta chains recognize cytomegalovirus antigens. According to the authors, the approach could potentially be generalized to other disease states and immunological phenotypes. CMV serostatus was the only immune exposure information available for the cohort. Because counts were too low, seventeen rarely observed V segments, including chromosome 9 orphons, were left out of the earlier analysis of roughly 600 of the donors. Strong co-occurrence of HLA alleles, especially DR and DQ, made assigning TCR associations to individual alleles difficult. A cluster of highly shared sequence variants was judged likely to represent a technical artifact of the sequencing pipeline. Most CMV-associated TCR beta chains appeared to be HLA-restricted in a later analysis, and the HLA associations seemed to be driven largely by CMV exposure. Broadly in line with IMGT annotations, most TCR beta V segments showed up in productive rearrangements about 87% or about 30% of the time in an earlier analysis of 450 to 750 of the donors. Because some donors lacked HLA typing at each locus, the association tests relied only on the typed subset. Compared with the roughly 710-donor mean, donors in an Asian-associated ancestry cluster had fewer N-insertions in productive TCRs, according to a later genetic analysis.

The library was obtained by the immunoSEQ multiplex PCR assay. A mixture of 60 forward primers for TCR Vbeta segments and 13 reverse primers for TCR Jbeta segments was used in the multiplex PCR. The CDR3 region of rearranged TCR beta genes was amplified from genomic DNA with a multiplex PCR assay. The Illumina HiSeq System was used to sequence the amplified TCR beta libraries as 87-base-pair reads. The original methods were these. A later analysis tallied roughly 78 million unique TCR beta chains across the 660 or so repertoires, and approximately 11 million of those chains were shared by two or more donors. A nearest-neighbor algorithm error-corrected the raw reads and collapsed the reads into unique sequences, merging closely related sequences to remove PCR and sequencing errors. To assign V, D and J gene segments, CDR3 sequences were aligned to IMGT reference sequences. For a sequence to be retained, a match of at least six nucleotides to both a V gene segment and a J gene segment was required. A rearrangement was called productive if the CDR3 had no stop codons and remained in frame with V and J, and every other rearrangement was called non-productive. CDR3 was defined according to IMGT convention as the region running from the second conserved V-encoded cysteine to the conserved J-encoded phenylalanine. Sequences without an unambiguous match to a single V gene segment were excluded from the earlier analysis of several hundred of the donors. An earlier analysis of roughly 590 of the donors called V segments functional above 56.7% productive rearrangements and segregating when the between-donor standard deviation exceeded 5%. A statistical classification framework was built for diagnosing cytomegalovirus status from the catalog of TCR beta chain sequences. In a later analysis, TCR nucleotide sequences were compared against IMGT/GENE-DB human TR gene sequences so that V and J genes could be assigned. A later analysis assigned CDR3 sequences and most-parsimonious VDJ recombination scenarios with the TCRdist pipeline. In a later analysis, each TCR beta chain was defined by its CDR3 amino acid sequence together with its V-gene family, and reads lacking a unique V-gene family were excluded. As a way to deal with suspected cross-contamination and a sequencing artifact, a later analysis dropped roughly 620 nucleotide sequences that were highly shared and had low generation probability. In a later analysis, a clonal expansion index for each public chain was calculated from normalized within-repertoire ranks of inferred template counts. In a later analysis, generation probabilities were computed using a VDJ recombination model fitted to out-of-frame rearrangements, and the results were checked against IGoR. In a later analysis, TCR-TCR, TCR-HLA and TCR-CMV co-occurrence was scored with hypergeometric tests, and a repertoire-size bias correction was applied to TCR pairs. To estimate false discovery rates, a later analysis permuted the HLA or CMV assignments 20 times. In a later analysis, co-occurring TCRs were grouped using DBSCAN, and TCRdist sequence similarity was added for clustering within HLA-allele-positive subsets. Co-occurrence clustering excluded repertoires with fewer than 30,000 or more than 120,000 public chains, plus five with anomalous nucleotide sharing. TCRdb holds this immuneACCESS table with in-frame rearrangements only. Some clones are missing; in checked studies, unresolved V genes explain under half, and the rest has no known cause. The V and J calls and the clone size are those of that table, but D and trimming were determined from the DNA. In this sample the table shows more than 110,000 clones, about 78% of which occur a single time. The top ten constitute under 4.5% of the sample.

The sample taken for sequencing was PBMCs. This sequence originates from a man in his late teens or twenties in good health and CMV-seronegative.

DNA sequence: TGTGCCAGCAGCTTGACCTTGGGGACTCACAATGAGCAGTTCTTC. This is translated as CASSLTLGTHNEQFF. Recombination joined TRBV11-1 with TRBJ2-1; TRBD2 is a weak D gene call, 6 bases matching. V is cut by 3 bases and J by 5 bases, and the space between the germline ends is 14 bases. Taken from the germline V gene (reference sequence), the CDR1 and CDR2 loops are SGHAT and FQDESV. There are 15 amino acids in the CDR3, from cysteine to phenylalanine inclusive. Here the CDR3 DNA is all that survives: 45 bases in frame from base 1.